The following is a T cell receptor beta chain sequence with its context. The junction differs from germline at one of its ends, possibly a read error. The sample originates from a study of molecular identifiers for immune sequencing clone quantification. MiXCR, applied by TCRdb to the PCR reads, yields one record per CDR3 protein. The data contain around 100,000 distinct CDR3 sequences, about 35% of them singletons. This sequence originates from a human donor in good health. Some libraries in this study had Jurkat cell RNA spiked in. Source material: naive CD8+ T cells from blood, with Jurkat cell RNA spiked in. Documented subset: FACS-sorted CD8+CD4-CCR7+CD45RA+ naive T cells.

The CDR3 DNA reads TGTGCCAGCAGTTTTTCCGGGGCCAACGTCCTGAATTTC. Encoded protein: CASSFSGANVLNF. V is TRBV27 and J is TRBJ2-6; TRBD1 or TRBD2 may be the D gene (5 bases each). Germline values: CDR1 MNHEY, CDR2 SMNVEV (reference sequence). CDR3 size: 13 residues.